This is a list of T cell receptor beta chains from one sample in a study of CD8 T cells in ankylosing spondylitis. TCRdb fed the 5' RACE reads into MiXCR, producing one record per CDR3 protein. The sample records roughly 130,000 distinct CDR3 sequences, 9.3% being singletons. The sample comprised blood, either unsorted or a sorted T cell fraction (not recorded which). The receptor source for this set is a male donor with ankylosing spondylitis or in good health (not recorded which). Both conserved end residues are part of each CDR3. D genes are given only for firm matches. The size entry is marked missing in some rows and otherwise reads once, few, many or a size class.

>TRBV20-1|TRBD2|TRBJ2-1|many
TGCAGTGCTAGAGGCCAAGGGACTAGCAAAATACAGTTCTTC
CSARGQGTSKIQFF
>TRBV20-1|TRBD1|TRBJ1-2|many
TGCAGTGCTAGCCGGACAGGGAGAGGCTATGGCTACACCTTC
CSASRTGRGYGYTF
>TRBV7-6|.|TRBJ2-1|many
TGTGCCAGCAGCTTAACATTTGTAGATGAGCAGTTCTTC
CASSLTFVDEQFF
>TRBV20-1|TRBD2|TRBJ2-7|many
TGCAGTGCTAGAGACCCAACCTCCAGCGGGAGAGGAACCTACGAGCAGTACTTC
CSARDPTSSGRGTYEQYF
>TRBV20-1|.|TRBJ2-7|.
TGCAGTACGAGGACAGGGAGTCTAGCGGGGTTTGGCGAGCAGTACTTC
CSTRTGSLAGFGEQYF
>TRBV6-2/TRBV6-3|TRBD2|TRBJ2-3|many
TGTGCCAGCAGTTCCGGACTAGCGGGATTCGCAGATACGCAGTATTTT
CASSSGLAGFADTQYF
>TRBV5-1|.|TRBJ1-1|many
TGCGCCAGCAGCGGCACACAGGGCTTTGGGACTGAAGCTTTCTTT
CASSGTQGFGTEAFF
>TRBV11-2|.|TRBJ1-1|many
TGTGCCAGCAGCTTAGAGATGAACACTGAAGCTTTCTTT
CASSLEMNTEAFF
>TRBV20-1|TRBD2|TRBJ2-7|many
TGCAGTGCTAGAGAACTAGCGGGAGGATCCTACGAGCAGTACTTC
CSARELAGGSYEQYF
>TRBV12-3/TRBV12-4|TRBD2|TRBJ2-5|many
TGTGCCAGCAGTTTAGGACGGGAGGGCCAAGAGACCCAGTACTTC
CASSLGREGQETQYF
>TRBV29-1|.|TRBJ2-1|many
TGCAGCGCCCGCATGGGTAACGAGCAGTTCTTC
CSARMGNEQFF
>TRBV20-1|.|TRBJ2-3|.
TGCAGTGCTAGAGCTCGGGAGTTGACAGATACGCAGTATTTT
CSARARELTDTQYF
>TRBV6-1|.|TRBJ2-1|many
TGTGCCAGCAGTCCCGCCGGGATTCGCTACAACAATGAGCAGTTCTTC
CASSPAGIRYNNEQFF
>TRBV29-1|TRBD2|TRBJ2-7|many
TGCAGCGTCCGGACTAGCGGCGCCTACGAGCAGTACTTC
CSVRTSGAYEQYF
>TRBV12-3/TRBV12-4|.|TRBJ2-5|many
TGTGCCAGCAGTTTTGTGTCCGGGAATCAGGAGACCCAGTACTTC
CASSFVSGNQETQYF
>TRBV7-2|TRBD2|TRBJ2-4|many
TGTGCCAGCTCTACGGGAGGGAGCAAAAACATTCAGTACTTC
CASSTGGSKNIQYF
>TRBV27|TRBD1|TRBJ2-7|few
TGTGCCAGCAGTTACTTGGGACAGGGTACCGAGCAGTACTTC
CASSYLGQGTEQYF
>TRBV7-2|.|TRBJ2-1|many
TGTGCCAGCAGCGCGACAGGCAGCAGGGTCACCTACAATGAGCAGTTCTTC
CASSATGSRVTYNEQFF
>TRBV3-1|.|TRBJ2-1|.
TGTGCCAGCAGCCAATTACCCAATGAGCAGTTCTTC
CASSQLPNEQFF
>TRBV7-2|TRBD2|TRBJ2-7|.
TGTGCCAGCAGCTCGACTAGCTTCTACGAGCAGTACTTC
CASSSTSFYEQYF
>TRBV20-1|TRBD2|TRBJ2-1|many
TGCAGTGCTAGAGATCAAACTAGCGGGAGCAATGAGCAGTTCTTC
CSARDQTSGSNEQFF
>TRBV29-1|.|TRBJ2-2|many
TGCAGCGTCGATGGGGGTGACAGGTTTTCGGGCACCGGGGAGCTGTTTTTT
CSVDGGDRFSGTGELFF
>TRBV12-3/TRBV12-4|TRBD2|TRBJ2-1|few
TGTGCCAGCAGCATCATCGGGGGGGGATACAATGAGCAGTTCTTC
CASSIIGGGYNEQFF
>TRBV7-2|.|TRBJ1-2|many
TGTGCCAGCAACAACGGGCTGGGCTATGGCTACACCTTC
CASNNGLGYGYTF
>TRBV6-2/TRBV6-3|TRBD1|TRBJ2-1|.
TGTGCCAGCAGTTACTCTCCAGGGGGCATTGAGCAGTTCTTC
CASSYSPGGIEQFF
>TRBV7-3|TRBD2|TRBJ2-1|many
TGTGCCAGCAGCCGGGGACTAGCGGGAGTTGAGCAGTTCTTC
CASSRGLAGVEQFF
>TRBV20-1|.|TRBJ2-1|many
TGCAGTGCTTTCACTCACAGGGCGGACAATGAGCAGTTCTTC
CSAFTHRADNEQFF
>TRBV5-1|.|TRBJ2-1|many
TGCGCCAGCAGCGGAAGGACTCCAGAGCAGTTCTTC
CASSGRTPEQFF
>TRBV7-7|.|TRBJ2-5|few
TGTGCTAGCAGCTTAGATGCAGGGGCGACCCAGTACTTC
CASSLDAGATQYF
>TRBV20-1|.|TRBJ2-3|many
TGCAGTGCTAGTACTAATCGACTAGACACAGATACGCAGTATTTT
CSASTNRLDTDTQYF
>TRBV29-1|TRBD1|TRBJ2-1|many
TGCAGCGTAGCCATAGGGGGCACCTCCTACAATGAGCAGTTCTTC
CSVAIGGTSYNEQFF
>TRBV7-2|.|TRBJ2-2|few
TGTGCCAGCAGAAAGGGGTACGACACCGGGGAGCTGTTTTTT
CASRKGYDTGELFF
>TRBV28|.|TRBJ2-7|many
TGTGCCAGCAGCCAAGTCTACGAGCAGTACTTC
CASSQVYEQYF
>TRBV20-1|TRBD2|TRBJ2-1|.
TGCAGTGCTAGAATAAGCGGGAGAGGAAATGAGCAGTTCTTC
CSARISGRGNEQFF
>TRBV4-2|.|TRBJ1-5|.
TGTGCCAGCAGCCAAGATCGAAGTAAAGATCAGCCCCAGCATTTT
CASSQDRSKDQPQHF
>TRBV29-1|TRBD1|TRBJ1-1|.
TGCAGCGTCCAGGGGGGGAACACTGAAGCTTTCTTT
CSVQGGNTEAFF
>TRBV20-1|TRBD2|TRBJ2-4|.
TGCAGTGCTAGAGACTGGCGGGAGGGGGGAATGGCCAAAAACATTCAGTACTTC
CSARDWREGGMAKNIQYF
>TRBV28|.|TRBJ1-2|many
TGTGCCAGCAGTTTAGGGCGGCCCTTAGGCTACACCTTC
CASSLGRPLGYTF
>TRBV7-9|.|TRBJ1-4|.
TGTGCCAGCAGCCCCCCCGGGACCCCTAATGAAAAACTGTTTTTT
CASSPPGTPNEKLFF
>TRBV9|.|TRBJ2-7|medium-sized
TGTGCCAGCAGCGCCCTGGAGGACAGCTACGAGCAGTACTTC
CASSALEDSYEQYF
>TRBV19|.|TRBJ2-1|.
TGTGCCAGTAGTATGGTGGGAGTCAATGAGCAGTTCTTC
CASSMVGVNEQFF
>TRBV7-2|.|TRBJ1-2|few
TGTGCCAGCAGCTTACAAACCGGGACCCAGGTCTATGGCTACACCTTT
CASSLQTGTQVYGYTF
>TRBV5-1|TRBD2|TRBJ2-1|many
TGCGCCAGCAGCTTGGCCACTAGCGGGACCTACAATGAGCAGTTCTTC
CASSLATSGTYNEQFF
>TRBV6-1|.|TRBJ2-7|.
TGTGCCAGCAGTGGGACAACCTACGAGCAGTACTTC
CASSGTTYEQYF
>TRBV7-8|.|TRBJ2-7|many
TGTGCCAGCAGCTTAGTAAGGGCAGGGGTTGGGGAGCAGTACTTC
CASSLVRAGVGEQYF
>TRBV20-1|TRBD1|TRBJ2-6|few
TGCAGTGCTAGAGAGGGACAGCGACTTGCTGGGGCCAACGTCCTGACTTTC
CSAREGQRLAGANVLTF
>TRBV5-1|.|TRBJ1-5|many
TGCGCCAGCAGCCCCTCCCCTAGTGGAGGGTTCAATCAGCCCCAGCATTTT
CASSPSPSGGFNQPQHF
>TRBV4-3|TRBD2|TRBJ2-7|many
TGCGCCAGCAGCCAAGATCGGAGCGGGAGCATCTACGAGCAGTACTTC
CASSQDRSGSIYEQYF
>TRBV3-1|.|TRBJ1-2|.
TGTGCCAGCAGCCAAGGGGCGGGGTATAGGTATGGCTACACCTTC
CASSQGAGYRYGYTF
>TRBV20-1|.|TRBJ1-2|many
TGCAGTGCTAGAAACCGGGGTGAAGTTACCTATGGCTACACCTTC
CSARNRGEVTYGYTF
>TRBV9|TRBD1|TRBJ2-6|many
TGTGCCAGCAGTTCCCTAGGGACAGGGCCCTCTGGGGCCAACGTCCTGACTTTC
CASSSLGTGPSGANVLTF
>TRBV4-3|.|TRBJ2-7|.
TGCGCCAGCAGCCAAGAATTGGGCGGCCCCTACGAGCAGTACTTC
CASSQELGGPYEQYF
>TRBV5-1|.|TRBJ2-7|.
TGCGCCAGCAGCCCCTGGGGCTCCTTCTACGAGCAGTACTTC
CASSPWGSFYEQYF